This TCR beta chain comes out of a study of CD8+CD57+ T cells in acquired aplastic anemia. Turning to the study itself: Recorded DNA amounts for sorted CD4+ and CD8+ cells had an average of 3.2 ug. Roughly 10.8 million reads were obtained on average for healthy donor CD4+ cells. Study findings and constraints: CD8+ Simpson's diversity showed no significant patient-control difference.

TCR beta VDJ and CDR3 profiling used genomic DNA as template. TCRdb called the reads again in MiXCR, with one record for every CDR3 protein. Among some 240,000 distinct CDR3 sequences, approximately 35% were seen once, and the ten largest hold 1.1%. To note about this clonotype: Its antigen remains unknown.

This TCR came from a human donor in good health, serving as a control. The specimen was sorted CD4+, CD8+, or CD8+CD57+ T cells (not recorded which) from PBMCs.

The DNA for the CDR3 is TGCAGTGCTAGAGATTTAGCGGGGGGGCAAGAGACCCAGCATTTT. Its translation: CSARDLAGGQETQHF. The chain is built from TRBV20-1 and TRBJ1-5; tentative D call: TRBD1 (6 bases). The CDR3 has 15 residues. Germline-derived CDR1 and CDR2 are DFQATT and SNEGSKA (reference sequence). Trimming took 0 bases from V and 11 from J, leaving 20 bases between them.